This paragraph covers one TCR beta chain sequence. This entry is derived from a study of tumor and adjacent non-tumor tissue in lung cancer. The template was RNA from unsorted bulk tissue. More than 3 cm separated this lung sample from the edge of the tumor. Germline CDR1 is SGHRS and CDR2 is YFSETQ. V lost 4 bases, J lost 2 bases, and 10 bases stayed unmatched. The CDR3 is 16 residues long. TCRbeta libraries were built with three rounds of nested PCR, modified from ARM-PCR. One entry per CDR3 protein, called by TCRdb with MiXCR from the multiplex PCR reads. Here the sample spans approximately 100,000 distinct CDR3 sequences, 50% to 70% being singletons.

V gene TRBV5-1 combines with J gene TRBJ2-7; TRBD1 matches at 9 bases. The receptor was isolated from a man in his 60s with non-small cell lung cancer. Specimen: distant non-tumor lung tissue. This chain's CDR3 is CASSPRAGQGTYEQYF. The CDR3 DNA reads as TGCGCCAGCAGCCCTCGGGCGGGACAGGGTACCTACGAGCAGTACTTC.